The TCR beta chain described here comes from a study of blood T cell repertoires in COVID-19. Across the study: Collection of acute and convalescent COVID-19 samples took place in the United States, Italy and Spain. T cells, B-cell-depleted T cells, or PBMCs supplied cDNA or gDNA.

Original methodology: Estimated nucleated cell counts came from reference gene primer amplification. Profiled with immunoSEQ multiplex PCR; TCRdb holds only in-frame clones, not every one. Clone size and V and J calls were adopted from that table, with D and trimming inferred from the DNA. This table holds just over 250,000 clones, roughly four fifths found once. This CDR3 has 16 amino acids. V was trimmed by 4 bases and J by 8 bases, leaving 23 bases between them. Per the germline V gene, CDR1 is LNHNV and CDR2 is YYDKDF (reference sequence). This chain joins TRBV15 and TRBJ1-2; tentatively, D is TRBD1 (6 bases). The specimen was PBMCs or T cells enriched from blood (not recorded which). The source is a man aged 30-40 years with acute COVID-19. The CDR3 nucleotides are TGTGCCACCAGCAAAAGAACCGGGACAAATGTCGGCGGCTACACCTTC. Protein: CATSKRTGTNVGGYTF. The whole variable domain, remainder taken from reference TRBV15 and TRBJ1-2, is DAMVIQNPRYQVTQFGKPVTLSCSQTLNHNVMYWYQQKSSQAPKLLFHYYDKDFNNEADTPDNFQSRRPNTSFCFLDIRSPGLGDTAMYLCATSKRTGTNVGGYTFGSGTRLTVV.